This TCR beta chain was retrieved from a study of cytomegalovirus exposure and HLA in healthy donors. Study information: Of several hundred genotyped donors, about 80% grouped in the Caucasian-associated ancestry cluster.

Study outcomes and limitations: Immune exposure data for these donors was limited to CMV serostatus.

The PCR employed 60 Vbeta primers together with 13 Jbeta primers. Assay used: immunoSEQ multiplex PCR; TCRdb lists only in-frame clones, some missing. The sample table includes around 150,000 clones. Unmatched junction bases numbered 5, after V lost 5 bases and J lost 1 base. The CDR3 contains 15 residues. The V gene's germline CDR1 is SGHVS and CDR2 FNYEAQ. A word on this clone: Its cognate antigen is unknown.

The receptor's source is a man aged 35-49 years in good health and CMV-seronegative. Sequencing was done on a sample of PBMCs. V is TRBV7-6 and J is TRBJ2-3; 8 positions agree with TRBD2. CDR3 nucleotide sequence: TGTGCCAGCAGCACTGCGGGGGGCGGCACAGATACGCAGTATTTT. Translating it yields CASSTAGGGTDTQYF.